The rows below give T cell receptor beta chains drawn from one sample of a study of identical twins. A single record per CDR3 protein comes from TCRdb applying MiXCR to the 5' RACE reads. The sample shows 200,000 to 250,000 distinct CDR3 sequences, roughly 7.1% of them seen only once. This sample also belongs to another study, concerning T cells expressing NK-cell markers.

The sequencing input was CD8+ T cells sorted from blood. These receptor sequences come from a woman under 30 in good health. Each CDR3 is given with its conserved first and last residue. The D gene is left open where the match is weak. Expanded clones are given a class, and other clones once, few, many or no size at all.

TGTGCCAGCAGCGGGGGGGTTCAGTCACCCCTCCACTTT	CASSGGVQSPLHF	-	-	TRBV9	TRBJ1-6
TGTGCCAGCCGGGGGATCCCGGATGAGCAGTTCTTC	CASRGIPDEQFF	few	-	TRBV2	TRBJ2-1
TGTGCCACCAGTGACGAGAATCAGCCCCAGCATTTT	CATSDENQPQHF	-	-	TRBV24-1	TRBJ1-5
TGTGCCAGCAGCCGACTAATCAATGAGCAGTTCTTC	CASSRLINEQFF	many	-	TRBV3-1	TRBJ2-1
TGTGCCAGCGGGAGTGGCGCGACGGCAGCTTTCTTT	CASGSGATAAFF	few	-	TRBV12-3/TRBV12-4	TRBJ1-1
TGTGCCAGCAGCCCCCCCGGGGCGGCCTACGAGCAGTACTTC	CASSPPGAAYEQYF	few	-	TRBV27	TRBJ2-7
TGTGCCACCGGCCCTAGACAGGTCCCGAATGAAAAACTGTTTTTT	CATGPRQVPNEKLFF	many	-	TRBV15	TRBJ1-4
TGTGCCAGTAGTATCGGGACTTTCTACAATGAGCAGTTCTTC	CASSIGTFYNEQFF	few	-	TRBV19	TRBJ2-1
TGTGCCAGCAGCGGGGGACAGGCGAACACTGAAGCTTTCTTT	CASSGGQANTEAFF	many	TRBD1	TRBV7-6	TRBJ1-1
TGTGCCAGCAGTCGACTAGCGGGAGAGCTAGATACGCAGTATTTT	CASSRLAGELDTQYF	few	TRBD2	TRBV6-2/TRBV6-3	TRBJ2-3
TGTGCCAGCAGCATAAGGACAGGGAAATTGTACGAGCAGTACTTC	CASSIRTGKLYEQYF	-	TRBD1	TRBV5-5	TRBJ2-7
TGTGCCAGCAGTCCGCACCCTAGACTAGATAATACGCAGTATTTT	CASSPHPRLDNTQYF	few	-	TRBV12-3/TRBV12-4	TRBJ2-3
TGCAGTGCCCCCCCCCTGGTAGCTAACTATGGCTACACCTTC	CSAPPLVANYGYTF	-	-	TRBV20-1	TRBJ1-2
TGTGCCACCAGTGACAGGGACAGCTACAATGAGCAGTTCTTC	CATSDRDSYNEQFF	many	TRBD1	TRBV24-1	TRBJ2-1
TGTGCCAGCAGTCCGGGACAGGGTGATTCTAACTATGGCTACACCTTC	CASSPGQGDSNYGYTF	-	TRBD1	TRBV12-3/TRBV12-4	TRBJ1-2
TGTGCCAGCAGTGACCCATATAAACGCCTGGGGAATGAGCAGTTCTTC	CASSDPYKRLGNEQFF	few	-	TRBV6-1	TRBJ2-1